The 24 T cell receptor beta chains below all came from one sample that was sequenced in a study of immune evolution from preneoplasia to lung adenocarcinoma. The protocol was immunoSEQ multiplex PCR, while the TCRdb copy is restricted to in-frame clones and leaves out a portion. The sample lists some 6,100 clones, roughly 84% occurring once. Sequenced: FFPE lung adenocarcinoma in situ tissue. These receptors were obtained from a donor of 70 years or more with lung adenocarcinoma.

The rearrangement uses TRBV13 and TRBJ2-3; 7 bases match TRBD1. Germline-derived CDR1 and CDR2 are PRHDT and FYEKMQ (reference sequence). Trimming cost V 5 bases and J 4 bases; bases outside gene matches: 12. CDR3 length: 16 amino acids. For the CDR3, the DNA is TGTGCCAGCAGCCCCGGCGGCGCAGGGGGTCCAGATACGCAGTATTTT. Amino acids: CASSPGGAGGPDTQYF.

This clone has only a few counts. The chain has TRBV7-2 and TRBJ2-5; 8 positions match TRBD1. The V segment lost 1 base and the J segment 7 bases; nucleotides outside the gene matches: 5. CDR1 and CDR2 from the germline V gene are SGHTA and FQGNSA. This CDR3 has 14 residues. The CDR3 loop reads CASSLGTGSGTQYF. The CDR3 DNA sequence: TGTGCCAGCAGCTTAGGGACAGGGAGTGGGACCCAGTACTTC.

The chain employs TRBV5-1 and TRBJ1-4; 8 bases line up with TRBD1. V lost 3 bases, J lost 8 bases, and 6 bases stayed unmatched. Germline CDR1 and CDR2: SGHRS and YFSETQ. The CDR3 spans 14 residues. The CDR3 region has the DNA TGCGCCAGCAGCTCGGACAGGGTAGGAGAAAAACTGTTTTTT. It encodes CASSSDRVGEKLFF.

The chain combines TRBV25-1 with TRBJ1-4; 9 positions agree with TRBD1. The germline CDR1 and CDR2 sequences are MGHDK and SYGVNS. CDR3 length equals 13 residues. Trimming removed 5 bases from V and 8 bases from J; junction bases left unmatched: 3. CDR3 nucleotide sequence: TGTGCCAGCAGTCCTGGGACAGGGGAAAAACTGTTTTTT. Its protein is CASSPGTGEKLFF.

The rearrangement links TRBV25-1 to TRBJ2-3; D is uncertain. With 7 bases removed from V and 4 bases from J, the gap between germline ends came to 12 bases. Germline CDR1 and CDR2: MGHDK and SYGVNS. The CDR3 spans 13 residues. The CDR3 DNA sequence: TGTGCCAGCAATCTCGCTGGAGCAGATACGCAGTATTTT. Encoded protein: CASNLAGADTQYF.

The chain carries TRBV11-2 and TRBJ2-5, with unresolved D. Trimming removed 7 bases at V and 5 bases at J, with 20 bases between. Germline loops: CDR1 SGHAT, CDR2 FQNNGV. This CDR3 region has 15 residues. The CDR3 is CASTEEYSDRETQYF. Written as DNA, the CDR3 is TGTGCCAGCACCGAGGAGTATTCGGACCGGGAGACCCAGTACTTC.

The chain employs TRBV11-2 and TRBJ2-2; 11 bases are shared with TRBD2. The germline gives CDR1 SGHAT, CDR2 FQNNGV. The CDR3 sequence is 16 residues long. V was pared by 5 bases and J by 6 bases, with 8 bases of the junction left unmatched. CDR3 sequence: CASSTPLAGVAGELFF. The CDR3 bases are TGTGCCAGCAGCACACCACTAGCGGGAGTGGCCGGGGAGCTGTTTTTT.

V usage is TRBV11-2 and J usage is TRBJ1-3; D unresolved. The CDR3 sequence is 14 residues long. Trimming took 8 bases from V and 0 from J, leaving 11 bases between them. CDR1 and CDR2 from the germline V gene are SGHAT and FQNNGV. The CDR3 region is CASSPSSSGNTIYF. CDR3 DNA: TGTGCCAGCTCCCCTTCCAGCTCTGGAAACACCATATATTTT.

This chain uses TRBV5-1 with TRBJ1-2, with a possible D match to TRBD1 (5 bases). With 5 bases removed from V and 6 bases from J, the gap between germline ends came to 17 bases. CDR1 SGHRS and CDR2 YFSETQ come from the germline V gene. This CDR3 spans 14 amino acids. CDR3 bases: TGCGCCAGCAGGAATGCGTCGACAGTCGATGGCTACACCTTC. It encodes CASRNASTVDGYTF.

V gene TRBV5-3 combines with J gene TRBJ1-2, with D unresolved. TRBV5-3 is sorted into the ORF group, with uncertain function. V lost 0 bases to trimming and J lost 3 bases, with 6 bases between them. This CDR3 comprises 13 residues. The CDR3 DNA follows: TGTGCCAGAAGCTTGGCCCAGGACTATGGCTACACCTTC. Translated: CARSLAQDYGYTF.

V gene TRBV2 combines with J gene TRBJ2-6; 7 nucleotides match TRBD1. Germline lookup yields CDR1 SNHLY and CDR2 FYNNEI. Trimming cost V 6 bases and J 2 bases; bases outside gene matches: 1. There are 14 residues in the CDR3. The CDR3 reads CASRTGAGANVLTF. The CDR3 DNA is TGTGCCAGCAGAACAGGGGCTGGGGCCAACGTCCTGACTTTC.

The chain joins TRBV2 to TRBJ1-1, with TRBD1 matching 9 bases. Per germline, CDR1 SNHLY and CDR2 FYNNEI. Germline trimming cut 4 bases from V and 6 bases from J; bases unmatched to any gene: 6. The CDR3 contains 14 residues. CDR3 residues: CASSAGQGISEAFF. The DNA of the CDR3 is TGTGCCAGCAGTGCTGGACAGGGGATCTCTGAAGCTTTCTTT.

The J gene is TRBJ2-2, the V gene TRBV11-2, with D unresolved. The CDR3 has 13 residues. Germline V lookup: CDR1 SGHAT, CDR2 FQNNGV. V was clipped by 1 base and J by 4 bases, with 4 bases between them. The CDR3 DNA sequence: TGTGCCAGCAGCTTAGGTAGCACCGGGGAGCTGTTTTTT. Its translation: CASSLGSTGELFF.

The V and J genes are TRBV6-4 and TRBJ2-1; 8 nucleotides match TRBD2. CDR3 length: 15 amino acids. The germline V gene has CDR1 MRHNA and CDR2 SNTAGT. With 8 bases clipped from V and 0 bases from J, the junction kept 6 bases outside the gene matches. DNA for the CDR3: TGTGCCAGCTCCACTAGCGGTGACTCCTACAATGAGCAGTTCTTC. Its translation: CASSTSGDSYNEQFF.

This chain links TRBV5-1 with TRBJ2-1; 10 bases are a match to TRBD1. Germline trimming cut 0 bases from V and 0 bases from J; bases unmatched to any gene: 9. The V gene's germline CDR1 is SGHRS and CDR2 YFSETQ. The CDR3 covers 19 residues. The DNA of the CDR3 is TGCGCCAGCAGCTTGGCCGGGACAGGGGCTGGGAGCTCCTACAATGAGCAGTTCTTC. Amino acids: CASSLAGTGAGSSYNEQFF.

This chain uses TRBV18 with TRBJ1-1; no firm D call. Germline values: CDR1 KGHSH, CDR2 LQKENI. The ends were cut back, 6 bases at V and 4 bases at J, with 12 bases in the middle. The CDR3 runs 13 residues. The DNA of the CDR3 is TGTGCCAGCTCGCCCCCGCAGAGCACTGAAGCTTTCTTT. Residues: CASSPPQSTEAFF.

Here the CDR3 DNA reads TGTGCCAGCAGTTGGGCTGCGGGAATCGGCTATGGCTACACCTTC. Its protein is CASSWAAGIGYGYTF. This chain connects TRBV28 to TRBJ1-2; D uncertain. The CDR3 extends over 15 amino acids. Trimming removed 4 bases from V and 4 bases from J, with 16 bases in between. Per germline, CDR1 MDHEN and CDR2 SYDVKM.

The genes are TRBV21-1 and TRBJ2-2; TRBD2 is the table's D call and was not checked against the DNA. TRBV21-1 is an annotated pseudogene. This CDR3 spans 19 amino acids. The CDR3 DNA reads TGTGCCAGCAGCAAACTCCAAGCTAGCGAGCAGTCGAAGACCGGGGAGCTGTTTTTT. Protein sequence: CASSKLQASEQSKTGELFF.

This chain connects TRBV9 to TRBJ2-7, with 9 bases that match TRBD1. The germline CDR1 and CDR2 sequences are SGDLS and YYNGEE. This CDR3 has 14 amino acids. V was pared by 2 bases and J by 3 bases, with 3 bases of the junction left unmatched. The CDR3 DNA reads as TGTGCCAGCAGCGTCTCGGGACAGGGCTACGAGCAGTACTTC. Translating gives CASSVSGQGYEQYF.

The chain joins TRBV6-4 to TRBJ1-5; D may be TRBD1 (6 bases). CDR3 length: 18 residues. V lost 7 bases to trimming and J lost 2 bases, with 24 bases between them. Germline V gene lookup returns CDR1 MRHNA and CDR2 SNTAGT. In DNA, the CDR3 is TGTGCCAGCATCGGGACACAACCTCCCCCAGGCGGCAATCAGCCCCAGCATTTT. It translates to CASIGTQPPPGGNQPQHF.

The chain uses TRBV6-6 and TRBJ2-1; D tentatively fits TRBD1 or TRBD2 (5 bases each). The CDR3 has 16 amino acids. Per germline, CDR1 MNHNY and CDR2 SVGAGI (reference sequence). V was clipped by 6 bases and J by 5 bases, with 20 bases between them. For the CDR3, the DNA is TGTGCCAGCAGACAAACAGTGGGCTGGGGACACAATGAGCAGTTCTTC. Translating it yields CASRQTVGWGHNEQFF.

The J gene is TRBJ2-5, the V gene TRBV2; 8 bases are shared with TRBD1. Per germline, CDR1 SNHLY and CDR2 FYNNEI. Losses at the gene ends were 7 bases for V and 7 bases for J; bases not matched to a gene: 14. The CDR3 spans 15 residues. The DNA of the CDR3 is TGTGCCAGCACCCTCAGCGTGCCCACAGGGGGGACCCAGTACTTC. This gives the protein CASTLSVPTGGTQYF.

J is TRBJ1-1 and V is TRBV15, with 7 bases matching TRBD1. The germline V gene has CDR1 LNHNV and CDR2 YYDKDF (reference sequence). The CDR3 is 15 amino acids. V trimming: 3 bases; J trimming: 5 bases; junction bases outside the gene matches: 9. CDR3: CATSRQGQSGTEAFF. The CDR3 DNA sequence: TGTGCCACCAGCAGGCAGGGACAGTCGGGAACTGAAGCTTTCTTT.

The V call is TRBV6-5, the J call TRBJ1-5; 9 nucleotides match TRBD1. CDR3 length: 15 residues. The trim removed 5 bases at V and 5 bases at J, leaving 7 bases unmatched. Germline V gene data show CDR1 as MNHEY and CDR2 as SVGAGI. The CDR3 is CASSATGGVDQPQHF. The CDR3 nucleotides read TGTGCCAGCAGTGCCACAGGGGGCGTTGATCAGCCCCAGCATTTT.